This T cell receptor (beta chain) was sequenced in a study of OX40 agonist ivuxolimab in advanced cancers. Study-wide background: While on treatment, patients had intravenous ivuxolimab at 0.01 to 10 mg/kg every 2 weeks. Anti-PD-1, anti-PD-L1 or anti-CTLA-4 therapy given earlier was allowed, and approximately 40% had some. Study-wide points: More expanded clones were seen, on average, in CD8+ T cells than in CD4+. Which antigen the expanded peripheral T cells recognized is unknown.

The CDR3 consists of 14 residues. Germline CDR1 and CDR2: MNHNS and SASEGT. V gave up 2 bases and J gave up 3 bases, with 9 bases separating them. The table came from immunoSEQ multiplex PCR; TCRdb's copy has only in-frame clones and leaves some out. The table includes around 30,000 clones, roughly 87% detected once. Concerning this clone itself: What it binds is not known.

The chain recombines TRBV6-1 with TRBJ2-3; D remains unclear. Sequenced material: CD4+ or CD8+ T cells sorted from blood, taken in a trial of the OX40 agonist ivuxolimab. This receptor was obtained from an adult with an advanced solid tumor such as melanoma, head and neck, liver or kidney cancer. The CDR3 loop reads CASSESSATDTQYF. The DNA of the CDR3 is TGTGCCAGCAGTGAATCCAGCGCGACAGATACGCAGTATTTT.